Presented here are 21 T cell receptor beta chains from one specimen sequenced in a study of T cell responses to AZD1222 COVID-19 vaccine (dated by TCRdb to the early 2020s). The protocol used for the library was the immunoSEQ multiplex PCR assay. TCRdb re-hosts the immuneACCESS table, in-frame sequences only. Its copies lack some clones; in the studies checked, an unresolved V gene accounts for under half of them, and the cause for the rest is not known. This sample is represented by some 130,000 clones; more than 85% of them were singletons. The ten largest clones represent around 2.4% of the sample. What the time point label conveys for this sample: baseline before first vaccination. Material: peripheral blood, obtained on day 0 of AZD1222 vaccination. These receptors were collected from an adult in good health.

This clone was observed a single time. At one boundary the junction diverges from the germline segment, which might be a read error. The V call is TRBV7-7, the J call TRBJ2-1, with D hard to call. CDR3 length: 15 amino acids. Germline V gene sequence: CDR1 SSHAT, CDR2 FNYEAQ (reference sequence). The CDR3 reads CASSLEGQSYNEQFF. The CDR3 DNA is TGTGCTAGCAGCTTAGAAGGCCAGTCCTACAATGAGCAGTTCTTC. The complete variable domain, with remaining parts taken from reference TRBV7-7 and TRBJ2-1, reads GAGVSQSPRYKVTKRGQDVTLRCDPISSHATLYWYQQALGQGPEFLTYFNYEAQPDKSGLPSDRFSAERPEGSISTLTIQRTEQRDSAMYRCASSLEGQSYNEQFFGPGTRLTVL.

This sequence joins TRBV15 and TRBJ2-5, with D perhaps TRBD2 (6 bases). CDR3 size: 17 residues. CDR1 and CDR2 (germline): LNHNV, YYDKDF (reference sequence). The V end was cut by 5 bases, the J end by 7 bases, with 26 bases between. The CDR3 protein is CATSRTVGGDSRGTQYF. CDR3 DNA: TGTGCCACCAGCCGCACGGTGGGGGGAGACTCCCGGGGGACCCAGTACTTC.

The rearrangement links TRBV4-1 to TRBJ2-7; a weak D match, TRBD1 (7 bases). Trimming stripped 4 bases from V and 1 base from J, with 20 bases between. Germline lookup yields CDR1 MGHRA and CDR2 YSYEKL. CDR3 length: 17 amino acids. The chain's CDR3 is CASSPRGDSPNSYEQYF. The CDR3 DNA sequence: TGCGCCAGCAGCCCAAGGGGGGACAGTCCCAATTCCTACGAGCAGTACTTC.

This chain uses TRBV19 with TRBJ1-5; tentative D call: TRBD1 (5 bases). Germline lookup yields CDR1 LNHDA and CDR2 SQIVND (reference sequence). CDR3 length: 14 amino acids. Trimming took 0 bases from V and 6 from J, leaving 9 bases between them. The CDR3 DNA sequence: TGTGCCAGTAGTATAGACAGGGTCACTCAGCCCCAGCATTTT. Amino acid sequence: CASSIDRVTQPQHF.

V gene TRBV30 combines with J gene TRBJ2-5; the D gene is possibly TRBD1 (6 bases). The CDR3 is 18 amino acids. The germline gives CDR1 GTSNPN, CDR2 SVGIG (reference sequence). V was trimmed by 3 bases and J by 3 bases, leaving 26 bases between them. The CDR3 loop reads CAWRARQDSNAEKETQYF. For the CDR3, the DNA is TGTGCCTGGAGGGCTCGACAGGATTCGAACGCGGAAAAAGAGACCCAGTACTTC.

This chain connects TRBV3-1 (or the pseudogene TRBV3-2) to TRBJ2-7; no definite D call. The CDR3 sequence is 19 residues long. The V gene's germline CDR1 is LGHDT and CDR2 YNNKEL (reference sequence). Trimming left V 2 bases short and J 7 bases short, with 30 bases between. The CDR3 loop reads CASSQFPPIAGPRLGEQYF. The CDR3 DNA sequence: TGTGCCAGCAGCCAATTCCCCCCAATCGCCGGGCCCCGCTTAGGGGAGCAGTACTTC.

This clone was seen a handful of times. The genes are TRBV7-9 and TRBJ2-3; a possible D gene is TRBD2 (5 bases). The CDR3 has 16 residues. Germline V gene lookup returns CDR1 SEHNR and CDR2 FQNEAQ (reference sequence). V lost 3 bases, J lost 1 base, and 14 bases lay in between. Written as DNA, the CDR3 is TGTGCCAGCAGCTTTAGGAAGGGAGTGGGCACAGATACGCAGTATTTT. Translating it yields CASSFRKGVGTDTQYF.

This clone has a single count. The CDR3 reads CASSYRGKETQYF. The CDR3 DNA follows: TGTGCCAGCAGTTATAGGGGTAAGGAGACCCAGTACTTC. This chain links TRBV6-5 with TRBJ2-5; D may be TRBD1 (5 bases). Germline lookup yields CDR1 MNHEY and CDR2 SVGAGI. The V end lost 3 bases, the J end lost 5 bases, and 10 bases lay between the germline ends. The CDR3 is 13 residues long.

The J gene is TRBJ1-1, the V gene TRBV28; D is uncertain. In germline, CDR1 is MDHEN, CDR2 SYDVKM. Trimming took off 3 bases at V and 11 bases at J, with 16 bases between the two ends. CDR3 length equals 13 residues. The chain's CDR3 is CASSLVAGRYAFF. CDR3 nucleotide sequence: TGTGCCAGCAGTTTGGTGGCAGGAAGATATGCTTTCTTT.

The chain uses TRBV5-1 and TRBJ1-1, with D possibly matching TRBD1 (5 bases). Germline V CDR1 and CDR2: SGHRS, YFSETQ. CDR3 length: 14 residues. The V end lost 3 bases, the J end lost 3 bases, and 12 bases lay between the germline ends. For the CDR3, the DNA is TGCGCCAGCAGCTCGCAAGGGGCCTACACTGAAGCTTTCTTT. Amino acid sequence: CASSSQGAYTEAFF.

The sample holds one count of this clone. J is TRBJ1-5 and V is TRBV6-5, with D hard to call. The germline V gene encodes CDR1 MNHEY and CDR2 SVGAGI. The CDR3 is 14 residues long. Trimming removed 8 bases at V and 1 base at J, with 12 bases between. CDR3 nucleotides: TGTGCCAGCCAAAGAATGGGAAGCAATCAGCCCCAGCATTTT. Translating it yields CASQRMGSNQPQHF.

The CDR3 DNA reads TGTGCCAGTAATAACGGACAGGGGAGGTCAGATACGCAGTATTTT. Translation gives CASNNGQGRSDTQYF. This sequence joins TRBV19 and TRBJ2-3, with TRBD1 matching 9 bases. CDR3 length: 15 amino acids. Germline V gives CDR1 LNHDA, CDR2 SQIVND (reference sequence). V shed 7 bases, J shed 4 bases, and the junction held 9 bases outside the gene matches.

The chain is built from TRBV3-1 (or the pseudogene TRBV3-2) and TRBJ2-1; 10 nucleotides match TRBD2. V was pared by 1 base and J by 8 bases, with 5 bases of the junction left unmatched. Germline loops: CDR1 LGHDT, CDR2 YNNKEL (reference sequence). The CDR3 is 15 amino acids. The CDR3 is CASSQAPSGSHEQFF. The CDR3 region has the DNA TGTGCCAGCAGCCAAGCTCCTAGCGGGAGCCATGAGCAGTTCTTC.

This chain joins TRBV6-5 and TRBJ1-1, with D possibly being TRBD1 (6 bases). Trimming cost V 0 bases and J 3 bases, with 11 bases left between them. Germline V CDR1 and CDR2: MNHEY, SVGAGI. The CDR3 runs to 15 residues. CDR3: CASSYSYRADTEAFF. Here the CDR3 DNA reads TGTGCCAGCAGTTACTCTTACAGGGCGGACACTGAAGCTTTCTTT.

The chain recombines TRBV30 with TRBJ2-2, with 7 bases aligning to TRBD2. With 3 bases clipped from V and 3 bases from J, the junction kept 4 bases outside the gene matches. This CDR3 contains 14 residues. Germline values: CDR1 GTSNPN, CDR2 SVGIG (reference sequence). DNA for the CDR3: TGTGCCTGGAGCGGGACTACCGACACCGGGGAGCTGTTTTTT. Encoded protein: CAWSGTTDTGELFF. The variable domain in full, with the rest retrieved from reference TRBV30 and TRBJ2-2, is SQTIHQWPATLVQPVGSPLSLECTVEGTSNPNLYWYRQAAGRGLQLLFYSVGIGQISSEVPQNLSASRPQDRQFILSSKKLLLSDSGFYLCAWSGTTDTGELFFGEGSRLTVL.

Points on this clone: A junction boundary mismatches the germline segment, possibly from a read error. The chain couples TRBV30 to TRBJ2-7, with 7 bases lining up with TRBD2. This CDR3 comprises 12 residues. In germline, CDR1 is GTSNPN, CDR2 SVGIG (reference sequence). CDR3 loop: CAWSATETSIHF. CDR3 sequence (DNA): TGTGCCTGGAGTGCAACAGAGACTAGCATTCACTTC.

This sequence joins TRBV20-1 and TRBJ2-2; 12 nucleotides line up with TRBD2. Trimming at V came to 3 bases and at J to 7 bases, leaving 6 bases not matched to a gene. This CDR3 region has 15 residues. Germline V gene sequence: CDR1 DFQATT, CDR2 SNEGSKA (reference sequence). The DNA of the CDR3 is TGCAGTGCTAGTCAGGCTAGCGGGAGGGACGGGGAGCTGTTTTTT. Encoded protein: CSASQASGRDGELFF.

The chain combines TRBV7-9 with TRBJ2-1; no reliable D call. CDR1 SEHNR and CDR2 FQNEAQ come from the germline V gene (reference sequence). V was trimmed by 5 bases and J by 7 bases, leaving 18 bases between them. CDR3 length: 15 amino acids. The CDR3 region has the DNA TGTGCCAGCAGCCCTGGTGGACGGAGCTTTAATGAGCAGTTCTTC. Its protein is CASSPGGRSFNEQFF.

The CDR3 is CASSHLAEGYNEQFF. The CDR3 DNA is TGTGCCAGCAGCCATCTAGCGGAAGGTTACAATGAGCAGTTCTTC. The chain combines TRBV11-2 with TRBJ2-1, with TRBD2 matching 7 bases. V was clipped by 5 bases and J by 4 bases; unmatched bases: 8. CDR1 and CDR2 (germline): SGHAT, FQNNGV. The CDR3 contains 15 residues.

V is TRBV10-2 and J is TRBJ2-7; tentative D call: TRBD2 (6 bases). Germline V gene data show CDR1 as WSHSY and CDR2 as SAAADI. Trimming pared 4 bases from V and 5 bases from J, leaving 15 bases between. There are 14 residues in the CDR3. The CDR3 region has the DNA TGCGCCAGCAGTGGCAGGGCCCCGGGAGACGAGCAGTACTTC. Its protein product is CASSGRAPGDEQYF.

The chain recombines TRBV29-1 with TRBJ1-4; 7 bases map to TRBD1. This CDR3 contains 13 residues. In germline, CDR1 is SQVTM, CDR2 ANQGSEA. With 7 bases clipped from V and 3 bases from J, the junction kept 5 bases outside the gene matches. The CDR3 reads CSARDSPNEKLFF. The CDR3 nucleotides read TGCAGCGCCCGGGACAGCCCTAATGAAAAACTGTTTTTT.